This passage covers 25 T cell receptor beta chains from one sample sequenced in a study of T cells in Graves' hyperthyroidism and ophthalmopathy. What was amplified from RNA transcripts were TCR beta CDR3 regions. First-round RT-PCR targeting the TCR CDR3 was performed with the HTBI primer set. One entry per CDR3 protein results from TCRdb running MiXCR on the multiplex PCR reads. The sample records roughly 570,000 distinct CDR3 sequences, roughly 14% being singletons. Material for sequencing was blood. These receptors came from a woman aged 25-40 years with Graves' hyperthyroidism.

Written as DNA, the CDR3 is TGTGCCAGCAGCTTAGTATGGGACAAAACGTACGAGCAGTACTTC. This sequence encodes CASSLVWDKTYEQYF. J is TRBJ2-7 and V is TRBV7-2; tentatively, D is TRBD1 (6 bases). This CDR3 region has 15 residues. The V gene's germline CDR1 is SGHTA and CDR2 FQGNSA. Trimming took 1 base from V and 4 from J, leaving 14 bases between them.

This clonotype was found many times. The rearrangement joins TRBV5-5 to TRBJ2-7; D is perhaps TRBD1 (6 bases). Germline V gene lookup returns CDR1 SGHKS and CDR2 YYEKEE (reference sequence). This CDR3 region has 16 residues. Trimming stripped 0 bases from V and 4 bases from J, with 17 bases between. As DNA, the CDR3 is TGTGCCAGCAGCTTGGATTTTGGCAGGGGATTATACGAGCAGTACTTC. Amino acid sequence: CASSLDFGRGLYEQYF.

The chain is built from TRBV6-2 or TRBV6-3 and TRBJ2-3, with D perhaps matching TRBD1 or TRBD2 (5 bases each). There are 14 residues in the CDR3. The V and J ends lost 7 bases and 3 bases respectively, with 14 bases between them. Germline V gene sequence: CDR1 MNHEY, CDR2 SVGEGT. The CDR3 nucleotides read TGTGCCAGCAAGTCCGGGACGGGAACAGATACGCAGTATTTT. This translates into CASKSGTGTDTQYF.

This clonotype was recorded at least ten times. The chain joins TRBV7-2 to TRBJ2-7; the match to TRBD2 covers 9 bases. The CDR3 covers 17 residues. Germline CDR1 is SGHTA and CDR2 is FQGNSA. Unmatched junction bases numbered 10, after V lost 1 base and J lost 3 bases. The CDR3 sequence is CASSLGGGLAGSYEQYF. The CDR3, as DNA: TGTGCCAGCAGCTTAGGGGGCGGGCTAGCGGGAAGCTACGAGCAGTACTTC.

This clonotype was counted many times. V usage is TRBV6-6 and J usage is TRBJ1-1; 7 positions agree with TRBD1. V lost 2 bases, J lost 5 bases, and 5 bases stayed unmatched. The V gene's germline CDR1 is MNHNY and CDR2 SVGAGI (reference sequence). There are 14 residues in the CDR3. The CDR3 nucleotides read TGTGCCAGCAGTTACCTCCGGGACAGAACTGAAGCTTTCTTT. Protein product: CASSYLRDRTEAFF.

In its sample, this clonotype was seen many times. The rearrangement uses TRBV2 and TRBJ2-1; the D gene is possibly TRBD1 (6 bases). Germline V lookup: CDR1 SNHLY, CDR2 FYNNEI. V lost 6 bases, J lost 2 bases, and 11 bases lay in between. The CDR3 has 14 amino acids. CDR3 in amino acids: CASRMQGPYNEQFF. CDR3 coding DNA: TGTGCCAGCAGGATGCAGGGGCCCTACAATGAGCAGTTCTTC.

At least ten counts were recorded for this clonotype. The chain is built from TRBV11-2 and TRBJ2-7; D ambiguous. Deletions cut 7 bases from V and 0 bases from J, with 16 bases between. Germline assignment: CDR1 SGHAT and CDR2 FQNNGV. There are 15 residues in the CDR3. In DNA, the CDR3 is TGTGCCAGCACCGCACACGGCGGAACCTCCTACGAGCAGTACTTC. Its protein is CASTAHGGTSYEQYF.

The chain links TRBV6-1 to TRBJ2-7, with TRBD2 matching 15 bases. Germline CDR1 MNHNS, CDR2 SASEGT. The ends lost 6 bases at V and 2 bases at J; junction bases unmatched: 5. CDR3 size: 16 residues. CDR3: CASSAGLAGGPYEQYF. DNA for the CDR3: TGTGCCAGCAGCGCCGGACTAGCGGGAGGGCCCTACGAGCAGTACTTC.

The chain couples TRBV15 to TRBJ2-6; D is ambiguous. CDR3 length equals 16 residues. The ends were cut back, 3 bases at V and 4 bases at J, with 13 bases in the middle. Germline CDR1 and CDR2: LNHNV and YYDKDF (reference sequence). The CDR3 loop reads CATSRDPLAGANVLTF. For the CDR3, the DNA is TGTGCCACCAGCAGGGACCCGTTGGCGGGGGCCAACGTCCTGACTTTC.

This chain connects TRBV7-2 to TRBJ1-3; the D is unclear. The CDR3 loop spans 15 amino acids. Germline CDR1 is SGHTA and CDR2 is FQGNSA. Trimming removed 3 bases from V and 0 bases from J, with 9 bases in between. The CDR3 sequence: CASSLLTISGNTIYF. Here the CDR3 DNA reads TGTGCCAGCAGCTTGCTCACTATCTCTGGAAACACCATATATTTT. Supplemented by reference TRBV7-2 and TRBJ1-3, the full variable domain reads GAGVSQSPSNKVTEKGKDVELRCDPISGHTALYWYRQSLGQGLEFLIYFQGNSAPDKSGLPSDRFSAERTGGSVSTLTIQRTQQEDSAVYLCASSLLTISGNTIYFGEGSWLTVV.

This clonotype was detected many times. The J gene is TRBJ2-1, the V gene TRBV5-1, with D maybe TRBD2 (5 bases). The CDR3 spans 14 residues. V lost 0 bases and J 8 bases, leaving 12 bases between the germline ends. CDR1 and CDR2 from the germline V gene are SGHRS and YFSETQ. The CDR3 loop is CASSLVTSWYEQFF. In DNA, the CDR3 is TGCGCCAGCAGCTTGGTCACTAGTTGGTATGAGCAGTTCTTC.

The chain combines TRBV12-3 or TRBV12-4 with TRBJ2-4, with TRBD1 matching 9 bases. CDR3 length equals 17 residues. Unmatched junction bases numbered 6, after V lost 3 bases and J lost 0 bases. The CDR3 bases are TGTGCCAGCAGTTTGGGGACAGGGCTTATAGCCAAAAACATTCAGTACTTC. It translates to CASSLGTGLIAKNIQYF.

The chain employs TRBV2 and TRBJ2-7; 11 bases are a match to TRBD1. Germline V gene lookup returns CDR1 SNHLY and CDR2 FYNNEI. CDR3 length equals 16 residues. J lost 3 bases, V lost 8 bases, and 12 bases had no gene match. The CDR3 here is CASRKVPGTGGYEQYF. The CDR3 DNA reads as TGTGCCAGCCGTAAGGTACCCGGGACAGGGGGCTACGAGCAGTACTTC.

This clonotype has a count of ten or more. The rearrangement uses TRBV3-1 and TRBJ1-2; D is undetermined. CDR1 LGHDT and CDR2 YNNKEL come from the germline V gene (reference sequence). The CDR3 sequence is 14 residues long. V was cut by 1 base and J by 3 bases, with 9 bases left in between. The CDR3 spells CASSQGQQDYGYTF. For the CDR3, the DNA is TGTGCCAGCAGCCAAGGTCAACAAGACTATGGCTACACCTTC.

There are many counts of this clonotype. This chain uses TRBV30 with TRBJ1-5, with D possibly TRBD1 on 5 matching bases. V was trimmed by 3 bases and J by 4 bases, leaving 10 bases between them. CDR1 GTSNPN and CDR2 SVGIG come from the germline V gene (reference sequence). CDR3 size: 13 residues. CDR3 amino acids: CAWSARENQPQHF. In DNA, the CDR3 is TGTGCCTGGAGCGCCAGGGAAAATCAGCCCCAGCATTTT.

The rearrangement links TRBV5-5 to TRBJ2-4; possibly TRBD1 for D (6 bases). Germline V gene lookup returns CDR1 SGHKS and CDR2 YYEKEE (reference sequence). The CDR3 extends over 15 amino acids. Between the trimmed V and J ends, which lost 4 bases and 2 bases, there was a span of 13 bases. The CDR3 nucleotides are TGTGCCAGCAGCCAAACAGGGTTTTCCAAAAACATTCAGTACTTC. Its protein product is CASSQTGFSKNIQYF.

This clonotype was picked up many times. The CDR3 nucleotides read TGTGCCAGCAGCTTAGTTGAAACCTACGAGCAGTACTTC. Protein sequence: CASSLVETYEQYF. The chain is built from TRBV7-2 and TRBJ2-7; D call uncertain. Germline CDR1 and CDR2: SGHTA and FQGNSA. The CDR3 contains 13 residues. Trimming shortened V by 1 base and J by 2 bases, and 6 bases separated the two germline ends.

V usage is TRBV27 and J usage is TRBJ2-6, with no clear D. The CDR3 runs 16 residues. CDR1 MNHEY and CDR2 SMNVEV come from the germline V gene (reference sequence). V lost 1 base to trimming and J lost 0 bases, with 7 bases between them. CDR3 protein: CASSLLGYSGANVLTF. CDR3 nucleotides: TGTGCCAGCAGTTTATTAGGGTACTCTGGGGCCAACGTCCTGACTTTC.

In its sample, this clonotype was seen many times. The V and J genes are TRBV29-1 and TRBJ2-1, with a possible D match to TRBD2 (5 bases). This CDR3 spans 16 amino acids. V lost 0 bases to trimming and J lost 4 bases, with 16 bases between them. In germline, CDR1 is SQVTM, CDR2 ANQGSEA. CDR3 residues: CSVEDPREALYNEQFF. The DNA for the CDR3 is TGCAGCGTTGAAGATCCGAGGGAAGCGCTGTACAATGAGCAGTTCTTC.

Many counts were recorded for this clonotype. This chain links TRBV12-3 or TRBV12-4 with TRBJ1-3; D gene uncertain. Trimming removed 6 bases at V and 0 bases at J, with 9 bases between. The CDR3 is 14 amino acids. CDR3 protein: CASSSGLSGNTIYF. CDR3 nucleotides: TGTGCCAGCAGCTCGGGCCTCTCTGGAAACACCATATATTTT.

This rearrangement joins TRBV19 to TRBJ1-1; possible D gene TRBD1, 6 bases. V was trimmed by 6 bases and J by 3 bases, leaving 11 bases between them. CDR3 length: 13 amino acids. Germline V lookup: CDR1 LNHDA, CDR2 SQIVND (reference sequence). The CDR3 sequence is CASSGQSDTEAFF. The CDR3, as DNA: TGTGCCAGTAGCGGACAGAGCGACACTGAAGCTTTCTTT. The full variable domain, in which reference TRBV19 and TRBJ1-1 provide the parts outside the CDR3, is DGGITQSPKYLFRKEGQNVTLSCEQNLNHDAMYWYRQDPGQGLRLIYYSQIVNDFQKGDIAEGYSVSREKKESFPLTVTSAQKNPTAFYLCASSGQSDTEAFFGQGTRLTVV.

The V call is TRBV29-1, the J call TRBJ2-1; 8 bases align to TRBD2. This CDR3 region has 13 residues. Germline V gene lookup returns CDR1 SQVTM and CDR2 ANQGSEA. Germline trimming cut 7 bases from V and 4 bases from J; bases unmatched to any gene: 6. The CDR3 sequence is CSAVTSGYNEQFF. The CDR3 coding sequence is TGCAGCGCTGTAACTAGCGGTTACAATGAGCAGTTCTTC.

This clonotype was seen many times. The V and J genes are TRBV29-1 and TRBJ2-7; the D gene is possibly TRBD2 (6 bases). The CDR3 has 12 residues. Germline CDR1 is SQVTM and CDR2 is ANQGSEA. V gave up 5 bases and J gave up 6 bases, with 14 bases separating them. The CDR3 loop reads CSVKRSGGEQYF. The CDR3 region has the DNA TGCAGCGTTAAACGATCCGGGGGCGAGCAGTACTTC.

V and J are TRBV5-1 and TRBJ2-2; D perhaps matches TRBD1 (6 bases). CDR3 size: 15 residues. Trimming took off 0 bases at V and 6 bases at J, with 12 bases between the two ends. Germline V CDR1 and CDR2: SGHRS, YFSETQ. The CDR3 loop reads CASSLDRVTSGELFF. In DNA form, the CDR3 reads TGCGCCAGCAGCTTGGACAGGGTGACGTCCGGGGAGCTGTTTTTT.

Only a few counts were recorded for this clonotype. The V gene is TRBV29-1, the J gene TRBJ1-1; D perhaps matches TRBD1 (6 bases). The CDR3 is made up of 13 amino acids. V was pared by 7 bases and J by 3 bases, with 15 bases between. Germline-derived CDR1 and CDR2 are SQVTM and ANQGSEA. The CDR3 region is CSGGTSLYTEAFF. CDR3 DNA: TGCAGCGGGGGGACAAGCCTCTACACTGAAGCTTTCTTT.